The 32 T cell receptor beta chains in this list originate from one sample, sequenced in a study of T cell clonality in common variable immunodeficiency. Findings of the study overall: Reportedly, TCR beta sequences from common variable immunodeficiency showed fewer deletions and N-nucleotide insertions.

Clones were read by immunoSEQ multiplex PCR, and TCRdb kept only the in-frame ones, dropping some. This sample carries 25,000 to 35,000 clones, none of them present only once. These TCRs are of unknown antigen specificity. Sequences were obtained from peripheral blood mononuclear cells. The receptor source for this set is a human donor with common variable immunodeficiency.

To note about this clone: Sequencing ends 3 residues short of the CDR3 end; the germline J gene provides the rest. The chain joins TRBV5-1 to TRBJ2-7; D possibly corresponds to TRBD2 (6 bases). The germline V gene has CDR1 SGHRS and CDR2 YFSETQ. The CDR3 spans 15 residues. Trimming took 0 bases from V and 3 from J, leaving 13 bases between them. The CDR3 bases that were read are TGCGCCAGCAGCTTGGATGGGACTTTGGGCTACGAG. This gives the protein CASSLDGTLGYE. In full, the CDR3 reads CASSLDGTLGYEQYF. The full variable domain, completed using reference TRBV5-1 and TRBJ2-7, is KAGVTQTPRYLIKTRGQQVTLSCSPISGHRSVSWYQQTPGQGLQFLFEYFSETQRNKGNFPGRFSGRQFSNSRSEMNVSTLELGDSALYLCASSLDGTLGYEQYFGPGTRLTVT.

This clone has a handful of counts. The read halts 3 residues ahead of the CDR3 end, with the missing end drawn from the germline J gene. V is TRBV19 and J is TRBJ2-3, with a tentative D call TRBD2 (6 bases). This CDR3 comprises 15 residues. Trimming took 4 bases from V and 4 from J, leaving 15 bases between them. Germline V lookup: CDR1 LNHDA, CDR2 SQIVND (reference sequence). The CDR3 is CASSSPGLGSDTQYF. CDR3 DNA (partial): TGTGCCAGTAGTAGCCCGGGACTTGGTTCAGATACG.

Concerning this clone itself: The read halts 3 residues ahead of the CDR3 end, with the missing end drawn from the germline J gene. The V and J genes are TRBV19 and TRBJ1-5; 7 nucleotides agree with TRBD1. V lost 5 bases, J lost 5 bases, and 12 bases stayed unmatched. CDR3 length: 16 amino acids. Germline-derived CDR1 and CDR2 are LNHDA and SQIVND (reference sequence). The CDR3 bases that were read are TGTGCCAGTAGTCCTACAGGGGACCAAAGGCATCAGCCC. Amino acid sequence: CASSPTGDQRHQP. The full CDR3 protein is CASSPTGDQRHQPQHF.

The CDR3 loop reads CASSFGTGGTGELFF. The part of the CDR3 DNA that was read is TGTGCCAGCAGCTTCGGAACAGGGGGCACCGGGGAG. The chain couples TRBV7-6 to TRBJ2-2; TRBD1 matches at 8 bases. The read ends 3 residues shy of where the CDR3 ends; the end is completed using the germline J gene. The germline V gene encodes CDR1 SGHVS and CDR2 FNYEAQ. V gave up 3 bases and J gave up 4 bases; unmatched junction bases: 4. The CDR3 is 15 amino acids.

Details on this clone: With the read ending 3 residues before the CDR3 end, the germline J gene is used to fill in that end. The chain carries TRBV5-1 and TRBJ2-7, with TRBD1 identical over 11 bases. Germline trimming cut 3 bases from V and 3 bases from J; bases unmatched to any gene: 2. The CDR3 has 14 residues. Germline-derived CDR1 and CDR2 are SGHRS and YFSETQ. CDR3 DNA (partial): TGCGCCAGCAGCTCGGGACAGGGGGGCTACGAG. Protein: CASSSGQGGYE. The full CDR3 protein reads CASSSGQGGYEQYF.

This clone turned up a few times. The read comes to an end 3 residues before the CDR3 does, leaving the germline J gene to fill in the end. The rearrangement joins TRBV19 to TRBJ1-2; D gene unclear. V lost 11 bases to trimming and J lost 3 bases, with 13 bases between them. CDR3 length equals 12 residues. Looked up from germline, CDR1 is LNHDA and CDR2 is SQIVND (reference sequence). The DNA read from the CDR3 is TGTGCCCGCAGCGGGATCCACTATGGC. It codes for CARSGIHYG. The complete CDR3 sequence is CARSGIHYGYTF.

This clone has just a few counts. The observed sequence ends 3 residues before the CDR3 terminus, with the missing tail filled in from the germline J gene. The rearrangement links TRBV19 to TRBJ1-5; D is perhaps TRBD1 (6 bases). This CDR3 is built from 16 residues. V gave up 7 bases and J gave up 5 bases, with 21 bases separating them. Germline V CDR1 and CDR2: LNHDA, SQIVND (reference sequence). The CDR3: CASTNPGGASYQPQHF. The CDR3 bases that were read are TGTGCCAGTACTAACCCTGGGGGGGCCTCGTATCAGCCC.

In this sample, this clone turned up many times. The CDR3 end is not reached by the read, which stops 3 residues before it; the germline J gene fills it in. This sequence joins TRBV18 and TRBJ1-2; no reliable D call. The CDR3 runs 11 residues. Germline assignment: CDR1 KGHSH and CDR2 LQKENI. CDR3 residues: CASSPNRGYTF. The DNA read from the CDR3 is TGTGCCAGCTCACCTAACCGGGGC.

This clone appeared many times. The read stops 3 residues short of the end of the CDR3; the missing end is completed from the germline J gene. This sequence joins TRBV20-1 and TRBJ2-7, with D possibly TRBD1 on 6 matching bases. Germline V gives CDR1 DFQATT, CDR2 SNEGSKA (reference sequence). The CDR3 consists of 13 residues. V was cut by 3 bases and J by 3 bases, with 12 bases left in between. CDR3 DNA (partial): TGCAGTGCTAGTAGGCAGGGGTACTACGAG. Amino acid sequence: CSASRQGYYE. The entire CDR3 protein is CSASRQGYYEQYF.

Regarding this clone: The read is 3 residues too short to cover the CDR3 end, so that end is filled in from the germline J gene. The rearrangement links TRBV5-1 to TRBJ2-3, with TRBD2 matching over 12 bases. Trimming cost V 5 bases and J 0 bases; bases outside gene matches: 7. Germline V gene data show CDR1 as SGHRS and CDR2 as YFSETQ. The CDR3 sequence is 17 residues long. The CDR3 spells CASRMTSGGRSTDTQYF. CDR3 bases read: TGCGCCAGCAGAATGACTAGCGGGGGTCGTAGCACAGATACG.

With respect to this clone: The read stops 3 residues short of the end of the CDR3; the missing end is completed from the germline J gene. The V and J genes are TRBV5-1 and TRBJ2-1; 9 bases are shared with TRBD1. From germline, CDR1 is SGHRS and CDR2 YFSETQ. The CDR3 extends over 14 amino acids. Trimming removed 2 bases from V and 7 bases from J; junction bases left unmatched: 4. CDR3 DNA (partial): TGCGCCAGCAGCTTAACAGGGACAGGGAATGAG. Protein sequence: CASSLTGTGNE. The complete CDR3 sequence is CASSLTGTGNEQFF.

The sample holds many counts of this clone. The DNA ends 3 residues before the CDR3 does, and the rest of the CDR3 is filled in from the germline J gene. This chain uses TRBV10-3 with TRBJ2-1, with D perhaps matching TRBD2 (7 bases). V was trimmed by 5 bases and J by 7 bases, leaving 15 bases between them. The length of the CDR3 is 14 residues. Germline CDR1 and CDR2: ENHRY and SYGVKD. CDR3 protein: CAISSGGLGNEQFF. The DNA read from the CDR3 is TGTGCCATCAGTTCGGGGGGCCTGGGAAATGAG.

This clone was seen only a few times. With the read ending 3 residues before the CDR3 end, the germline J gene is used to fill in that end. J is TRBJ1-4 and V is TRBV18; D unclear. The CDR3 consists of 16 residues. Germline V gene sequence: CDR1 KGHSH, CDR2 LQKENI. V was shortened by 2 bases and J by 5 bases, with 15 bases between the two germline ends. CDR3 in amino acids: CASSPIEGQVNEKLFF. Incomplete CDR3 DNA: TGTGCCAGCTCACCAATTGAAGGGCAGGTAAATGAAAAA.

A word on this clone: The read comes to an end 3 residues before the CDR3 does, leaving the germline J gene to fill in the end. V gene TRBV30 combines with J gene TRBJ1-1; no reliable D call. CDR1 is GTSNPN and CDR2 is SVGIG in the germline V gene (reference sequence). The CDR3 has 15 residues. Trimming shortened V by 2 bases and J by 5 bases, and 18 bases separated the two germline ends. The covered CDR3 bases are TGTGCCTGGAGTATCTCAACTGCCCCCGTGACTGAA. This gives the protein CAWSISTAPVTE. The full CDR3 protein reads CAWSISTAPVTEAFF.

The table lists this clone with a few counts. The read ends 3 residues before the CDR3 terminus; that terminus is restored from the germline J gene. The chain employs TRBV7-9 and TRBJ1-5; 9 nucleotides line up with TRBD1. J was trimmed by 6 bases and V by 4 bases; bases with no gene match: 7. The CDR3 consists of 15 residues. CDR1 and CDR2 from the germline V gene are SEHNR and FQNEAQ (reference sequence). CDR3: CASSSITGGGQPQHF. The CDR3 DNA, read in part, is TGTGCCAGCAGCTCGATTACAGGGGGCGGTCAGCCC.

A remark on this clone: The read finishes 3 residues shy of the CDR3 end, and the germline J gene is used to complete it. This chain links TRBV19 with TRBJ2-6; possibly TRBD1 for D (6 bases). V shed 1 base and J shed 0 bases, with 7 bases lying between them. CDR1 and CDR2 (germline): LNHDA, SQIVND (reference sequence). The CDR3 loop spans 16 amino acids. The CDR3 protein is CASSIGQASGANVLTF. The CDR3 DNA, read in part, is TGTGCCAGTAGTATAGGACAGGCCTCTGGGGCCAACGTC.

This clone was detected ten times or more. Read data end 3 residues before the CDR3 end; the end is taken from the germline J gene. The chain carries TRBV29-1 and TRBJ2-1, with D possibly TRBD1 on 5 matching bases. CDR1 is SQVTM, CDR2 ANQGSEA, per germline. Trimming left V 5 bases short and J 8 bases short, with 10 bases between. The CDR3 has 11 amino acids. The CDR3 DNA, read in part, is TGCAGCGTTTTCAGGGATCATGAG. Translated, it gives CSVFRDHE. The entire CDR3 protein is CSVFRDHEQFF.

In regard to this clone: The read stops 3 residues short of the end of the CDR3; the missing end is completed from the germline J gene. The chain couples TRBV5-1 to TRBJ2-5; TRBD1 matches 7 bases. The CDR3 is 14 residues long. J was trimmed by 1 base and V by 4 bases; bases with no gene match: 4. In germline, CDR1 is SGHRS, CDR2 YFSETQ. The sequenced part of the CDR3 DNA is TGCGCCAGCAGCCGGACAGGTGGCCAAGAGACC. Translated: CASSRTGGQET. The full CDR3 protein is CASSRTGGQETQYF.

This clone was seen a handful of times. With the read ending 3 residues before the CDR3 end, the germline J gene is used to fill in that end. V is TRBV7-2 and J is TRBJ2-7, with D possibly being TRBD1 (5 bases). Trimming took 3 bases from V and 0 from J, leaving 12 bases between them. Germline CDR1 SGHTA, CDR2 FQGNSA. The CDR3 is 15 residues long. The CDR3 bases that were read are TGTGCCAGCAGCTTGTGGGGCCCTAGCTCCTACGAG. Residues: CASSLWGPSSYE. The whole CDR3 is CASSLWGPSSYEQYF.

The table lists this clone with many counts. Read sequence stops 3 residues before the CDR3 end, and the germline J gene provides the missing end. This sequence joins TRBV7-2 and TRBJ2-3; perhaps TRBD1 as D (5 bases). Germline values: CDR1 SGHTA, CDR2 FQGNSA. V lost 7 bases to trimming and J lost 1 base, with 15 bases between them. This CDR3 is built from 15 residues. CDR3 bases read: TGTGCCAGCATCTATCAGGGTTTCGGCACAGATACG. This gives the protein CASIYQGFGTDT. The full CDR3 reads CASIYQGFGTDTQYF.

This clone is categorized as medium-sized. The read finishes 3 residues shy of the CDR3 end, and the germline J gene is used to complete it. The rearrangement uses TRBV20-1 and TRBJ1-4; D unresolved. V dropped 6 bases and J dropped 4 bases, with 15 bases sitting between them. Germline V gives CDR1 DFQATT, CDR2 SNEGSKA (reference sequence). The CDR3 is 14 residues long. The CDR3 spells CSAVLLNLNEKLFF. Partial CDR3 DNA: TGCAGTGCGGTACTCCTCAACCTTAATGAAAAA.

This clone was seen a few times. The read finishes 3 residues shy of the CDR3 end, and the germline J gene is used to complete it. The rearrangement joins TRBV7-2 to TRBJ2-7, with D tentatively TRBD1 (6 bases). This CDR3 is built from 13 residues. V gave up 5 bases and J gave up 3 bases, with 11 bases separating them. Germline V CDR1 and CDR2: SGHTA, FQGNSA. The CDR3 protein is CASSLDSNYEQYF. Incomplete CDR3 DNA: TGTGCCAGCAGCCTGGACAGTAACTACGAG.

In the case of this clone: The CDR3 is cut off 3 residues early in the read; its end comes from the germline J gene. V and J are TRBV7-6 and TRBJ1-1; D may be TRBD1 (5 bases). The CDR3 totals 14 residues. Looked up from germline, CDR1 is SGHVS and CDR2 is FNYEAQ. CDR3 DNA (partial): TGTGCCAGCAGCCCACATGGAGGCGGGGCCGAA. Its translation: CASSPHGGGAE. The CDR3, in full, reads CASSPHGGGAEAFF.

This clone was seen a few times. Read sequence stops 3 residues before the CDR3 end, and the germline J gene provides the missing end. This rearrangement joins TRBV11-2 to TRBJ2-7, with 7 nucleotides matching TRBD2. In germline, CDR1 is SGHAT, CDR2 FQNNGV. V lost 8 bases to trimming and J lost 4 bases; unmatched junction nucleotides: 14. CDR3 length: 15 residues. CDR3: CASGKNSRGDYEQYF. The DNA read from the CDR3 is TGTGCCAGCGGCAAGAATTCCCGGGGGGATTACGAG.

The sample holds many counts of this clone. The CDR3 protein is CASGLDRETDTQYF. The CDR3 DNA, read in part, is TGTGCTAGTGGGCTGGACAGGGAGACAGATACG. The gene calls are TRBV12-5 and TRBJ2-3, with TRBD1 matching 8 bases. The CDR3 end lies 3 residues beyond the end of the read and is filled in from the germline J gene. Trimming at V came to 6 bases and at J to 3 bases, leaving 5 bases not matched to a gene. From germline, CDR1 is LGHNT and CDR2 FRNRAP. The CDR3 extends over 14 amino acids.

This clone was seen a handful of times. The CDR3 end lies 3 residues beyond the end of the read and is filled in from the germline J gene. The V gene is TRBV19, the J gene TRBJ1-2; D not resolved. The CDR3 consists of 15 residues. The germline V gene has CDR1 LNHDA and CDR2 SQIVND (reference sequence). CDR3 DNA (partial): TGTGCCAGTAGTATATATTTATTTTCCTTAGAGGGC. Its translation is CASSIYLFSLEG. The whole CDR3 is CASSIYLFSLEGYTF.

Points on this clone: The read terminates 3 residues ahead of where the CDR3 ends, so the germline J gene completes it. The genes are TRBV30 and TRBJ1-1, with 7 positions matching TRBD1. Trimming at V came to 2 bases and at J to 4 bases, leaving 4 bases not matched to a gene. Germline V lookup: CDR1 GTSNPN, CDR2 SVGIG (reference sequence). The CDR3 runs 13 residues. Incomplete CDR3 DNA: TGTGCCTGGAGTCGGCGACAGGGCACTGAA. Residues: CAWSRRQGTE. In full, the CDR3 is CAWSRRQGTEAFF.

Note on this clone: Read sequence stops 3 residues before the CDR3 end, and the germline J gene provides the missing end. The chain combines TRBV19 with TRBJ1-1; 9 bases map to TRBD1. The J segment lost 6 bases and the V segment lost 5 bases, leaving 10 bases of the junction unmatched. The CDR3 is made up of 15 amino acids. Germline V gene sequence: CDR1 LNHDA, CDR2 SQIVND (reference sequence). The CDR3 region is CASSWTGQGLSEAFF. The sequenced part of the CDR3 DNA is TGTGCCAGTAGTTGGACCGGACAGGGGTTGTCTGAA.

In regard to this clone: The DNA ends 3 residues before the CDR3 does, and the rest of the CDR3 is filled in from the germline J gene. The chain links TRBV7-9 to TRBJ1-4; perhaps TRBD1 as D (5 bases). The CDR3 covers 14 residues. The germline V gene has CDR1 SEHNR and CDR2 FQNEAQ (reference sequence). Trimming took 3 bases from V and 6 from J, leaving 11 bases between them. CDR3 protein: CASSFAGLYEKLFF. The CDR3 DNA, read in part, is TGTGCCAGCAGCTTTGCAGGGTTGTATGAAAAA. The full variable domain, its missing parts supplied by reference TRBV7-9 and TRBJ1-4, is DTGVSQNPRHKITKRGQNVTFRCDPISEHNRLYWYRQTLGQGPEFLTYFQNEAQLEKSRLLSDRFSAERPKGSFSTLEIQRTEQGDSAMYLCASSFAGLYEKLFFGSGTQLSVL.

This clone was recorded at least ten times. The read comes to an end 3 residues before the CDR3 does, leaving the germline J gene to fill in the end. The chain links TRBV20-1 to TRBJ1-1; tentative D call: TRBD1 (5 bases). The CDR3 spans 11 residues. Germline V gene data show CDR1 as DFQATT and CDR2 as SNEGSKA (reference sequence). The V end was cut by 5 bases, the J end by 4 bases, with 8 bases between. The CDR3 reads CSAYDSTEAFF. Incomplete CDR3 DNA: TGCAGTGCTTACGACAGCACTGAA.

This clone showed up just a few times. The read comes to an end 3 residues before the CDR3 does, leaving the germline J gene to fill in the end. The chain employs TRBV5-4 and TRBJ2-5, with D possibly being TRBD1 (5 bases). The CDR3 length is 12 residues. The V and J ends lost 0 bases and 5 bases respectively, with 5 bases between them. In germline, CDR1 is SGHNT, CDR2 YYREEE (reference sequence). CDR3 in amino acids: CASSLEGETQYF. The sequenced part of the CDR3 DNA is TGTGCCAGCAGCTTGGAGGGGGAGACC.

In its sample, this clone was seen many times. The CDR3 loop reads CASSQSGRLPRGGTQYF. Partial CDR3 DNA: TGCGCCAGCAGTCAATCCGGGCGACTCCCAAGGGGGGGTACG. The chain links TRBV23-1 to TRBJ2-3; D perhaps matches TRBD2 (7 bases). The read is 3 residues too short to cover the CDR3 end, so that end is filled in from the germline J gene. TRBV23-1 is placed among ORFs of uncertain function. Between the trimmed V and J ends, which lost 0 bases and 8 bases, there was a span of 21 bases. The CDR3 is made up of 17 amino acids.